The next 20 T cell receptor beta chains were all read from a single sample in a study of blood T cell repertoires in COVID-19. Repertoires were generated with immunoSEQ multiplex PCR, while TCRdb's copy carries only in-frame clones and drops some. The table records under 300,000 clones, approximately 86% of them present only once. Material: peripheral blood. These receptors all come from a man between 18 and 29 years old with active or convalescent COVID-19.

V usage is TRBV6-5 and J usage is TRBJ2-7; D possibly corresponds to TRBD1 (5 bases). In germline, CDR1 is MNHEY, CDR2 SVGAGI. CDR3 length: 13 amino acids. V was cut by 0 bases and J by 7 bases, with 10 bases left in between. CDR3 DNA sequence: TGTGCCAGCAGTTACTCGTTTCAGGGTGAGCAGTACTTC. Amino acid sequence: CASSYSFQGEQYF.

The DNA for the CDR3 is TGCGCCAGCAGCTTGGGGGCAGACAGGTTCTCTCTCGAGCAGTACTTC. Amino acid sequence: CASSLGADRFSLEQYF. This chain links TRBV5-1 with TRBJ2-7; TRBD1 might be the D (6 bases). V was pared by 0 bases and J by 6 bases, with 19 bases between. This CDR3 is 16 amino acids long. From germline, CDR1 is SGHRS and CDR2 YFSETQ.

The J gene is TRBJ2-7, the V gene TRBV15, with 8 positions matching TRBD1. The CDR3 is 14 amino acids. V trimming: 3 bases; J trimming: 6 bases; junction bases outside the gene matches: 7. Germline V CDR1 and CDR2: LNHNV, YYDKDF (reference sequence). The CDR3, as DNA: TGTGCCACCAGCAGGGGTGGACAGGGTTTCGAGCAGTACTTC. Translation gives CATSRGGQGFEQYF.

The CDR3 region has the DNA TGTGCCAGCAGTGAAGGTCCAGCGGATACGCAGTATTTT. Amino acid sequence: CASSEGPADTQYF. V usage is TRBV6-1 and J usage is TRBJ2-3; no clear D gene. Germline lookup yields CDR1 MNHNS and CDR2 SASEGT. Trimming left V 1 base short and J 6 bases short, with 8 bases between. The CDR3 is 13 residues long.

The chain has TRBV7-2 and TRBJ1-1; 10 bases align to TRBD1. With V trimmed by 4 bases and J by 5 bases, 4 bases remained unmatched. This CDR3 region has 14 residues. Germline V gene lookup returns CDR1 SGHTA and CDR2 FQGNSA. CDR3 DNA sequence: TGTGCCAGCAGCTGGGACAGGGGCCTTACTGAAGCTTTCTTT. This translates into CASSWDRGLTEAFF.

J is TRBJ1-1 and V is TRBV28; D possibly corresponds to TRBD1 (5 bases). Trimming cost V 7 bases and J 4 bases, with 22 bases left between them. The CDR3 extends over 16 amino acids. The V gene's germline CDR1 is MDHEN and CDR2 SYDVKM. CDR3 residues: CASTPAGLVSRTEAFF. The CDR3 DNA follows: TGTGCCAGCACCCCCGCAGGGCTGGTATCCCGCACTGAAGCTTTCTTT.

This clone was counted between two and nine times. V usage is TRBV7-3 and J usage is TRBJ1-2; 7 positions agree with TRBD1. From germline, CDR1 is SGHTA and CDR2 FQGTGA. V was pared by 4 bases and J by 8 bases, with 7 bases of the junction left unmatched. This CDR3 is built from 13 residues. CDR3 nucleotides: TGTGCCAGCAGCTATATCACAGGGGAAGGCTACACCTTC. This gives the protein CASSYITGEGYTF.

The rearrangement uses TRBV2 and TRBJ1-1; a possible D gene is TRBD1 (5 bases). Germline CDR1 reads SNHLY; CDR2 reads FYNNEI. Deletions cut 4 bases from V and 3 bases from J, with 9 bases between. CDR3 length: 13 amino acids. The CDR3 spells CASSAGAYTEAFF. Here the CDR3 DNA reads TGTGCCAGCAGTGCTGGGGCTTACACTGAAGCTTTCTTT.

The rearrangement uses TRBV6-2 or TRBV6-3 and TRBJ2-3; 7 bases are shared with TRBD2. V lost 2 bases to trimming and J lost 5 bases; unmatched junction nucleotides: 7. The CDR3 sequence is 15 residues long. CDR1 is MNHEY and CDR2 is SVGEGT in the germline V gene. The CDR3 is CASSYGGSGGDTQYF. The CDR3 DNA is TGTGCCAGCAGTTACGGCGGGAGCGGAGGAGATACGCAGTATTTT.

The chain carries TRBV27 and TRBJ2-2, with D unresolved. The CDR3 runs 15 residues. The germline gives CDR1 MNHEY, CDR2 SMNVEV (reference sequence). V was pared by 4 bases and J by 4 bases, with 13 bases between. The DNA of the CDR3 is TGTGCCAGCAGTTCCCCTTCGGTCGGCACCGGGGAGCTGTTTTTT. Its translation is CASSSPSVGTGELFF.

This chain uses TRBV5-1 with TRBJ2-1, with D unclear. The CDR3 covers 11 residues. Trimming removed 5 bases at V and 5 bases at J, with 5 bases between. The germline V gene encodes CDR1 SGHRS and CDR2 YFSETQ. CDR3 amino acids: CASSLDNEQFF. In DNA form, the CDR3 reads TGCGCCAGCAGTTTAGACAATGAGCAGTTCTTC.

The chain recombines TRBV19 with TRBJ2-2, with 7 nucleotides matching TRBD2. The V segment lost 1 base and the J segment 4 bases; nucleotides outside the gene matches: 6. Looked up from germline, CDR1 is LNHDA and CDR2 is SQIVND (reference sequence). The CDR3 runs to 16 residues. The CDR3 sequence: CASSIGGGAITGELFF. CDR3 sequence (DNA): TGTGCCAGTAGTATAGGGGGAGGGGCGATCACCGGGGAGCTGTTTTTT.

The chain recombines TRBV5-1 with TRBJ2-5, with D hard to call. Between the trimmed V and J ends, which lost 4 bases and 1 base, there was a span of 23 bases. The CDR3 is made up of 18 amino acids. Germline CDR1 is SGHRS and CDR2 is YFSETQ. CDR3 in DNA: TGCGCCAGCAGCCCCTACCGCCCTCGAGGAGAGGCCCAAGAGACCCAGTACTTC. This translates into CASSPYRPRGEAQETQYF.

J is TRBJ1-6 and V is TRBV2; 7 positions match TRBD1. This CDR3 contains 13 residues. Losses at the gene ends were 10 bases for V and 5 bases for J; bases not matched to a gene: 5. Germline assignment: CDR1 SNHLY and CDR2 FYNNEI. In nucleotides, the CDR3 is TGTGCCAAATCCGGGACAGATAATTCACCCCTCCACTTT. Translation gives CAKSGTDNSPLHF.

The V and J genes are TRBV11-3 and TRBJ2-1; 10 bases are a match to TRBD2. The V segment lost 5 bases and the J segment 7 bases; nucleotides outside the gene matches: 8. The CDR3 spans 15 residues. Germline V gives CDR1 SGHNT, CDR2 YENEEA. As DNA, the CDR3 is TGTGCCAGCAGCCCTAGCGGGAGACCTATGAATGAGCAGTTCTTC. The encoded protein is CASSPSGRPMNEQFF.

This clone was counted a single time. CDR3 sequence reads: CASSSIAGGQTGELFF. CDR3 sequence (DNA): TGTGCCAGCAGCTCCATAGCGGGGGGGCAAACCGGGGAGCTGTTTTTT. The chain uses TRBV7-6 and TRBJ2-2; 11 positions agree with TRBD2. Losses at the gene ends were 4 bases for V and 5 bases for J; bases not matched to a gene: 6. Germline V gene lookup returns CDR1 SGHVS and CDR2 FNYEAQ. The CDR3 contains 16 residues.

V is TRBV24-1 and J is TRBJ2-7, with 8 nucleotides matching TRBD2. The germline V gene has CDR1 KGHDR and CDR2 SFDVKD. This CDR3 comprises 15 residues. Germline trimming cut 4 bases from V and 2 bases from J; bases unmatched to any gene: 6. The CDR3 coding sequence is TGTGCCACCAGTGACTCTAGCGGGCAAGCCTACGAGCAGTACTTC. This codes for CATSDSSGQAYEQYF.

This rearrangement joins TRBV15 to TRBJ1-2; 8 bases map to TRBD1. The CDR3 runs to 14 residues. Germline lookup yields CDR1 LNHNV and CDR2 YYDKDF (reference sequence). J gave up 5 bases and V 1 base, and 3 bases lay outside the gene matches. CDR3 DNA sequence: TGTGCCACCAGCAGAGCGGACAGGGCTTATGGCTACACCTTC. It specifies CATSRADRAYGYTF.

The chain recombines TRBV7-2 with TRBJ2-3; 14 bases map to TRBD2. Germline loops: CDR1 SGHTA, CDR2 FQGNSA. The CDR3 is made up of 18 amino acids. V lost 2 bases to trimming and J lost 7 bases; unmatched junction nucleotides: 11. The CDR3 bases are TGTGCCAGCAGCTTAACCGGGACTAGCGGGAGTCTCGGGAATACGCAGTATTTT. Translated, it gives CASSLTGTSGSLGNTQYF.

With respect to this clone: One end of the junction varies from germline; a read error may be responsible. The rearrangement links TRBV20-1 to TRBJ2-7; D uncertain. The CDR3 has 8 residues. CDR1 and CDR2 from the germline V gene are DFQATT and SNEGSKA (reference sequence). The CDR3 DNA reads TGCAGTGCGGCGGAGCAGTACTTT. Amino acids: CSAAEQYF.